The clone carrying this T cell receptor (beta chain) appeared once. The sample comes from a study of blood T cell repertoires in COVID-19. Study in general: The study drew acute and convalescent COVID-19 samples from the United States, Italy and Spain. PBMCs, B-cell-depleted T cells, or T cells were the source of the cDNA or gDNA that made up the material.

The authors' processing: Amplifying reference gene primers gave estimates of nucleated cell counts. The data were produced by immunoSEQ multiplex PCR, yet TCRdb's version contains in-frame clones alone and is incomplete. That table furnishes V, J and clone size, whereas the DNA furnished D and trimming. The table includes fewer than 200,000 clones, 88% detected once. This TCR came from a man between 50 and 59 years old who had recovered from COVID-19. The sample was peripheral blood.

In nucleotides, the CDR3 is TGTGCCAGCAGCTTAGTGGGGACAGACGGCTACACCTTC. Amino acid sequence: CASSLVGTDGYTF. The rearrangement joins TRBV11-2 to TRBJ1-2; 7 positions match TRBD1. The junction had 4 bases not matched to a gene; V was cut back by 1 base and J by 8 bases. The CDR3 sequence is 13 residues long. Germline CDR1 SGHAT, CDR2 FQNNGV.